This T cell receptor (beta chain) was documented in a study of blood T cell repertoires in COVID-19. V lost 4 bases to trimming and J lost 1 base; unmatched junction nucleotides: 9. CDR1 SGHDT and CDR2 YYEEEE come from the germline V gene. The length of the CDR3 is 16 residues. The protocol was immunoSEQ multiplex PCR, while the TCRdb copy is restricted to in-frame clones and leaves out a portion. The data show nearly 95,000 clones, about 87% seen once. This TCR was recovered from a human donor with acute or convalescent COVID-19. The donor label of this sample is uncertain. The sample was peripheral blood. This chain links TRBV5-6 with TRBJ1-1; 8 bases agree with TRBD1. Here the CDR3 DNA reads TGTGCCAGCAGCCCAACAGGACAGGGCGCGAACACTGAAGCTTTCTTT. Amino acids: CASSPTGQGANTEAFF. The full variable domain, its missing parts supplied by reference TRBV5-6 and TRBJ1-1, is DAGVTQSPTHLIKTRGQQVTLRCSPKSGHDTVSWYQQALGQGPQFIFQYYEEEERQRGNFPDRFSGHQFPNYSSELNVNALLLGDSALYLCASSPTGQGANTEAFFGQGTRLTVV.